The rows below give T cell receptor beta chains drawn from one sample of a study of shared clonotypes between healthy human individuals. TCRdb's table, derived via immunoSEQ multiplex PCR, lists solely in-frame clones and lacks some. The sample contains 1,100,000 or so clones, 75% to 80% of which appear only once. Sequencing used memory CD4+ T cells from PBMCs. The receptors shown here come from a man aged 18-30 years in good health. Some clones in this sample may be carry-over from other donors' samples. Each CDR3 is given with its conserved first and last residue. The order of the fields is V gene, D gene, J gene, clone size, CDR3 DNA, CDR3 protein. The D gene is left open where the match is weak. The size entry is marked missing in some rows and otherwise reads once, few, many or a size class.

TRBV6-5	-	TRBJ1-2	-	TGTGCCAGCAGTTACAGGGGAAGCTACACCTTC	CASSYRGSYTF
TRBV5-4	-	TRBJ2-5	-	TGTGCCAGCAGCTTGGCGGCAGGTCGCGAGACCCAGTACTTC	CASSLAAGRETQYF
TRBV29-1	TRBD2	TRBJ2-1	-	TGCAGCGCTAGGGAGGGGAGTGTCTACAATGAGCAGTTCTTC	CSAREGSVYNEQFF
TRBV4-2	-	TRBJ1-3	once	TGTGCCAGCAGCCAAGATGCAGGCTCTGGAAACACCATATATTTT	CASSQDAGSGNTIYF
TRBV2	-	TRBJ1-6	-	TGTGCCAGCACCGGACAGCCAAATTCACCCCTCCACTTT	CASTGQPNSPLHF
TRBV7-2	-	TRBJ2-3	few	TGTGCCAGCAGCTTAACAGCAGATACGCAGTATTTT	CASSLTADTQYF
TRBV19	TRBD2	TRBJ2-1	-	TGTGCCAGTAAGATGTATGGAACCGGGACTAGCGGGAGGGCCTCAGACAATGAGCAGTTCTTC	CASKMYGTGTSGRASDNEQFF
TRBV9	TRBD1	TRBJ2-4	-	TGTGCCAGCAGCGTAATGGGACAGGGCGGAGACATTCAGTACTTC	CASSVMGQGGDIQYF
TRBV4-1	TRBD2	TRBJ2-1	-	TGCGCCAGCAGCCACCTTACGACTAGCGGGAGATACAATGAGCAGTTCTTC	CASSHLTTSGRYNEQFF
TRBV7-8	-	TRBJ1-3	-	TGTGCCAGCAGCTTAGAGCAGCCCAACTCTGGAAACACCATATATTTT	CASSLEQPNSGNTIYF
TRBV10-3	TRBD1	TRBJ1-5	few	TGTGCCATCAGTGAGCCGGGACAGGGGAGCAATCAGCCCCAGCATTTT	CAISEPGQGSNQPQHF
TRBV4-1	TRBD1	TRBJ1-5	-	TGCGCCAGCAGCCAAGTAGGGGGACAGAGGAATCAGCCCCAGCATTTT	CASSQVGGQRNQPQHF
TRBV27	-	TRBJ2-4	once	TGTGCCAGCAGCCAATTCTCCGGGACCGCCAAAAACATTCAGTACTTC	CASSQFSGTAKNIQYF
TRBV7-2	TRBD1	TRBJ1-3	-	TGTGCCAGCAGCGTGACAGGGGGCCTGGGAAACACCATATATTTT	CASSVTGGLGNTIYF
TRBV5-6	-	TRBJ1-1	few	TGTGCCAGCAGCTTGGGAGGCAGGGAAACTGAAGCTTTCTTT	CASSLGGRETEAFF
TRBV28	-	TRBJ1-2	-	TGTGCCAGCAGCCTCGCGTCCCGGGGCTACACCTTC	CASSLASRGYTF
TRBV20-1	-	TRBJ1-2	-	TGCAGTGCTATTTTACAGGATGGCTACATCTTC	CSAILQDGYIF
TRBV4-2	TRBD2	TRBJ2-3	-	TGTGCCAGCAGCCCTTCCGCCGCGACAGGCGGGAGGCCAGATACGCAGTATTTT	CASSPSAATGGRPDTQYF
TRBV6-1	TRBD1	TRBJ2-7	once	TGTGCCAGCGGCAAAGACAGGGTGGGGGTCGAGCAGTACTTC	CASGKDRVGVEQYF
TRBV5-1	TRBD2	TRBJ2-3	-	TGCGCCAGCAGCCACGGGGGGCGGGAGGCCCGCTCCCTGTCGGATACGCAGTATTTT	CASSHGGREARSLSDTQYF
TRBV5-1	-	TRBJ2-6	-	TGCGCCAGCAGCTCCCTTGGAGGGAGAGGGTCTGGGGCCAACGTCCTGACTTTC	CASSSLGGRGSGANVLTF
TRBV18	TRBD1	TRBJ1-2	few	TGTGCCAGCTCACCCCAGACAGGGACAGCTAACTATGGCTACACCTTC	CASSPQTGTANYGYTF
TRBV5-6	TRBD1	TRBJ2-7	-	TGTGCCAGCAGCTCTGCCGACAGGGGGCGGTACGAGCAGTACTTC	CASSSADRGRYEQYF
TRBV12-5	-	TRBJ1-1	once	TGTGCTAGTGGTTTGGTTCTCAGCGCGCACACTGAAGCTTTCTTT	CASGLVLSAHTEAFF
TRBV11-2	TRBD2	TRBJ2-7	-	TGTGCCAGCAAGTCTATTAGCGGGAGGACCTACGAGCAGTACTTC	CASKSISGRTYEQYF
TRBV5-1	-	TRBJ1-2	-	TGCGCCAGCAGCTTGGAACAGGGAAGTTATGGCTACACCTTC	CASSLEQGSYGYTF
TRBV7-2	-	TRBJ2-7	-	TGTGCCAGCAGCCTGGGGTGGACACAAACCTACGAGCAGTACTTC	CASSLGWTQTYEQYF
TRBV7-8	-	TRBJ2-7	-	TGTGCCAGCAGCTTACGATTCGAGCGGAGCGAGCAGTACTTC	CASSLRFERSEQYF
TRBV7-9	TRBD2	TRBJ2-3	-	TGTGCCAGGCCGGGACTAGCGGGAGGGCTTCAGTTAGATACGCAGTATTTT	CARPGLAGGLQLDTQYF
TRBV6-1	-	TRBJ1-2	-	TGTGCCAGCAGCCTTGAACCCGGGACGCCCTACACCTTC	CASSLEPGTPYTF
TRBV5-4	TRBD1	TRBJ2-1	-	TGTGCCAGCAGCACGACAGGGGACTCCTACAATGAGCAGTTCTTC	CASSTTGDSYNEQFF
TRBV6-5	-	TRBJ1-5	-	TGTGCCAGCAGTTACTCGGGGGCAGGGTTAGGGCCCCAGCATTTT	CASSYSGAGLGPQHF
TRBV4-1	TRBD1	TRBJ1-5	once	TGCGCCAGCAGCCAAGACCAGGGGGTACAGCATTTT	CASSQDQGVQHF
TRBV7-8	-	TRBJ2-5	few	TGTGCCAGCAGCTTGGAGGGAGCCCAGCGTGTTACCCAGTACTTC	CASSLEGAQRVTQYF
TRBV5-4	TRBD2	TRBJ2-7	-	TGTGCCAGCCGATTAGCGGGAGAGCCCTACGAGCAGTACTTC	CASRLAGEPYEQYF
TRBV7-2	-	TRBJ2-3	-	TGTGCCAGCAGCTTATTGAATACGCAGTATTTT	CASSLLNTQYF
TRBV9	-	TRBJ1-2	-	TGTGCCAGCAGCCATAAGTCAGGGCTCTATGGCTACACCTTC	CASSHKSGLYGYTF
TRBV27	TRBD1	TRBJ1-1	-	TGTGCCAGCAGCTACATATGGGGGACAGATTCTGAAGCTTTCTTT	CASSYIWGTDSEAFF
TRBV5-4	-	TRBJ1-1	-	TGTGCCAGCAGCGCTGGACAGTTGAACACTGAAGCTTTCTTT	CASSAGQLNTEAFF
TRBV7-2	-	TRBJ1-1	-	TGTGCCAGCAGCGATTACTTTACGGGGGGGAAGAACACTGAAGCTTTCTTT	CASSDYFTGGKNTEAFF
TRBV5-1	-	TRBJ1-4	-	TGCGCCAGCAGCTTACGGAATGGGAGGGACAAACTGTTTTTT	CASSLRNGRDKLFF
TRBV18	-	TRBJ2-7	-	TGTGCCAGCTCACCGACGATATCGTACGAGCAGTACTTC	CASSPTISYEQYF
TRBV5-1	-	TRBJ2-1	-	TGCGCCAGCAGCCCCGGACCTGGGTCCTACAATGAGCAGTTCTTC	CASSPGPGSYNEQFF
TRBV5-1	-	TRBJ1-1	-	TGCGCCAGCAGGAACAGGGCTCCGAACACTGAAGCTTTCTTT	CASRNRAPNTEAFF
TRBV7-2	TRBD1	TRBJ1-2	few	TGTGCCAGCAGCTTAGCCGGGACAGGGGGCGCACCTGGCTACACCTTC	CASSLAGTGGAPGYTF
TRBV7-6	-	TRBJ2-1	-	TGTGCCAGCAGCTTAGCGTCGGGCCATGAGCAGTTCTTC	CASSLASGHEQFF
TRBV7-9	TRBD2	TRBJ2-1	-	TGTGCCAGCAGCTTACCTGTCAGACTAGCGGGAGTTAGGAATGAGCAGTTCTTC	CASSLPVRLAGVRNEQFF
TRBV7-2	TRBD1	TRBJ1-2	-	TGTGCCAGCAGCTTAGACGCGGGGACAGGGGTCTATGGCTACACCTTC	CASSLDAGTGVYGYTF